What follows are 31 T cell receptor beta chains derived from one specimen sequenced in a study of early T cells in non-severe SARS-CoV-2 infection. TCRdb analysed the 5' RACE reads with MiXCR anew, one entry per CDR3 protein. The data contain about 25,000 distinct CDR3 sequences, around 5.1% of them seen just once; the ten biggest clones take up approximately 2.5%. The specimen sequenced was whole blood. Receptor source: an adult who was a healthcare worker with PCR-confirmed SARS-CoV-2 infection or an uninfected control (not recorded which).

This clonotype is categorized as medium-sized (0.01 to 0.1%). This chain uses TRBV13 with TRBJ2-3; 12 bases are a match to TRBD2. Germline CDR1 PRHDT, CDR2 FYEKMQ (reference sequence). V gave up 3 bases and J gave up 2 bases; unmatched junction bases: 12. The CDR3 runs 19 residues. Here the CDR3 reads CASSFLLAGGPSYTDTQYF. CDR3 DNA sequence: TGTGCCAGCAGCTTCCTCCTAGCGGGGGGGCCTTCCTACACAGATACGCAGTATTTT.

In its sample, this clonotype was seen a few times. J is TRBJ1-3 and V is TRBV11-2; tentative D call: TRBD1 (5 bases). In germline, CDR1 is SGHAT, CDR2 FQNNGV. V was pared by 3 bases and J by 2 bases, with 11 bases between. This CDR3 region has 15 residues. CDR3 in DNA: TGTGCCAGCAGCTTTTCGGGGACCGCTGGAAACACCATATATTTT. Its translation is CASSFSGTAGNTIYF.

This clonotype has more than one count but fewer than ten. CDR3: CASSLVRTANTEAFF. For the CDR3, the DNA is TGTGCCAGCAGTTTAGTACGGACAGCGAACACTGAAGCTTTCTTT. V gene TRBV12-3 or TRBV12-4 combines with J gene TRBJ1-1; perhaps TRBD1 as D (6 bases). V lost 1 base and J lost 1, with 10 bases in between. The CDR3 has 15 amino acids.

The V call is TRBV6-6, the J call TRBJ2-2, with D unresolved. V dropped 0 bases and J dropped 8 bases, with 10 bases sitting between them. Germline-derived CDR1 and CDR2 are MNHNY and SVGAGI (reference sequence). CDR3 length: 14 residues. The chain's CDR3 is CASSYSGIGGELFF. Written as DNA, the CDR3 is TGTGCCAGCAGTTACTCTGGGATCGGAGGGGAGCTGTTTTTT.

This chain joins TRBV2 and TRBJ2-1; maybe TRBD2 (6 bases). Germline V lookup: CDR1 SNHLY, CDR2 FYNNEI. Trimming took 0 bases from V and 6 from J, leaving 12 bases between them. The CDR3 contains 15 residues. The CDR3 loop is CASSEAEGWGNEQFF. In nucleotides, the CDR3 is TGTGCCAGCAGTGAAGCGGAGGGATGGGGCAATGAGCAGTTCTTC.

The chain employs TRBV5-1 and TRBJ2-1; 7 bases map to TRBD1. With 1 base clipped from V and 7 bases from J, the junction kept 26 bases outside the gene matches. Germline V gives CDR1 SGHRS, CDR2 YFSETQ. This CDR3 is 21 amino acids long. Written as DNA, the CDR3 is TGCGCCAGCAGCTTGTTCGGTACCGGGACAGTCTATACCGGAACGAGGAATGAGCAGTTCTTC. Protein sequence: CASSLFGTGTVYTGTRNEQFF.

This chain connects TRBV4-3 to TRBJ1-2; the D is unclear. Trimming removed 0 bases at V and 5 bases at J, with 10 bases between. Germline V gives CDR1 LGHNA, CDR2 YSLEER. The CDR3 runs 14 residues. CDR3 coding DNA: TGCGCCAGCAGCCAAGATATGGGTACTTATGGCTACACCTTC. It yields the protein CASSQDMGTYGYTF.

This clonotype was counted many times. V is TRBV10-3 and J is TRBJ2-3; 8 positions match TRBD2. The CDR3 has 18 residues. Germline CDR1 ENHRY, CDR2 SYGVKD. The V and J ends lost 6 bases and 0 bases, in that order; junction bases with no gene match: 14. CDR3 sequence reads: CAISRGIQLAVSTDTQYF. The CDR3 nucleotides read TGTGCCATCAGCCGGGGGATACAACTAGCGGTGAGCACAGATACGCAGTATTTT.

This rearrangement joins TRBV6-5 to TRBJ1-6; 7 nucleotides line up with TRBD1. V lost 4 bases to trimming and J lost 5 bases; unmatched junction nucleotides: 5. The CDR3 has 15 amino acids. CDR1 MNHEY and CDR2 SVGAGI come from the germline V gene. CDR3 in amino acids: CASSWGQSHNSPLHF. Here the CDR3 DNA reads TGTGCCAGCAGTTGGGGACAGTCTCATAATTCACCCCTCCACTTT.

This clonotype was detected many times. V usage is TRBV3-1 and J usage is TRBJ2-2; TRBD1 aligns across 9 bases. Germline loops: CDR1 LGHDT, CDR2 YNNKEL (reference sequence). The CDR3 loop spans 14 amino acids. The V gene end was trimmed by 8 bases and the J gene end by 4 bases; junction bases not matched to a gene: 5. The CDR3 region has the DNA TGTGCCAGCTACGACAGGGGGTCCACCGGGGAGCTGTTTTTT. Protein sequence: CASYDRGSTGELFF.

The CDR3 bases are TGTGCCAGCAGTTACCTCAGGGATACGCAGTATTTT. This gives the protein CASSYLRDTQYF. The V call is TRBV6-2 or TRBV6-3, the J call TRBJ2-3; D is uncertain. From germline, CDR1 is MNHEY and CDR2 SVGEGT. The CDR3 consists of 12 residues. Trimming took 2 bases from V and 6 from J, leaving 6 bases between them.

This clonotype came up a few times. This sequence joins TRBV6-5 and TRBJ2-7; TRBD1 agrees at 12 bases. The germline V gene encodes CDR1 MNHEY and CDR2 SVGAGI. The length of the CDR3 is 15 residues. The ends lost 0 bases at V and 12 bases at J; junction bases unmatched: 9. CDR3 nucleotides: TGTGCCAGCAGTTACTCCCCGGGACAGGGGGCGCATCGGTACTTC. It specifies CASSYSPGQGAHRYF.

This clonotype is medium-sized by share. The chain has TRBV29-1 and TRBJ2-3; a possible D gene is TRBD2 (6 bases). The CDR3 has 14 amino acids. V dropped 2 bases and J dropped 8 bases, with 17 bases sitting between them. The V gene's germline CDR1 is SQVTM and CDR2 ANQGSEA. CDR3 nucleotide sequence: TGCAGCGTTGAATTGGCTAGTGGAGCGGGTACGCAGTATTTT. Its translation: CSVELASGAGTQYF.

Concerning this clonotype itself: A much larger clone lies one base from this, so it may be a read error. The chain employs TRBV6-5 and TRBJ1-1; D is unresolved. The germline V and J ends were trimmed by 6 bases and 6 bases, with 26 bases remaining between them. The CDR3 is 17 amino acids. Germline V gene lookup returns CDR1 MNHEY and CDR2 SVGAGI. The CDR3 bases are TGTGCCAGCAGGATTAACCCGAGCCATTACCTTGGGGCTGAAGCTTTCTTT. This codes for CASRINPSHYLGAEAFF.

This clonotype was found many times. The V gene is TRBV27, the J gene TRBJ1-5, with D perhaps matching TRBD1 (5 bases). The CDR3 loop spans 14 amino acids. The V gene lost 7 bases and the J gene lost 1 base, with 11 bases spanning the gap. Germline V CDR1 and CDR2: MNHEY, SMNVEV (reference sequence). The CDR3 region is CASNPRDSNQPQHF. CDR3 in DNA: TGTGCCAGCAATCCCAGGGACAGCAATCAGCCCCAGCATTTT.

This clonotype was recorded many times. V and J are TRBV20-1 and TRBJ2-7; D may be TRBD2 (6 bases). Trimming shortened V by 6 bases and J by 6 bases, and 12 bases separated the two germline ends. The length of the CDR3 is 11 residues. From germline, CDR1 is DFQATT and CDR2 SNEGSKA (reference sequence). CDR3 residues: CSARHGGEQYF. For the CDR3, the DNA is TGCAGTGCGAGGCACGGGGGCGAGCAGTACTTC.

The chain recombines TRBV14 with TRBJ1-1, with a weak D call TRBD1 (6 bases). This CDR3 region has 16 residues. CDR1 and CDR2 from the germline V gene are SGHDN and FVKESK. V was shortened by 4 bases and J by 0 bases, with 15 bases between the two germline ends. CDR3 in DNA: TGTGCCAGCAGCCTAAGGGGGAGACCTTTGAACACTGAAGCTTTCTTT. It translates to CASSLRGRPLNTEAFF.

The chain joins TRBV2 to TRBJ2-1; D is ambiguous. V lost 7 bases, J lost 9 bases, and 7 bases lay in between. Germline V gene lookup returns CDR1 SNHLY and CDR2 FYNNEI. The CDR3 has 10 amino acids. The CDR3 DNA follows: TGTGCCAGCACAGCTATTGAGCAGTTCTTC. Translated: CASTAIEQFF.

The CDR3 loop reads CASSTLGGSTDTQYF. The CDR3 DNA sequence: TGCGCCAGCAGCACCCTAGGGGGTAGCACAGATACGCAGTATTTT. The rearrangement uses TRBV5-1 and TRBJ2-3; tentatively, D is TRBD1 (6 bases). The V gene's germline CDR1 is SGHRS and CDR2 YFSETQ. The V gene lost 4 bases and the J gene lost 0 bases, with 12 bases spanning the gap. The CDR3 has 15 amino acids.

This clonotype was seen repeatedly, ten times or more. The chain carries TRBV2 and TRBJ2-7; D is undetermined. The CDR3 is made up of 15 amino acids. With 6 bases removed from V and 6 bases from J, the gap between germline ends came to 21 bases. The germline gives CDR1 SNHLY, CDR2 FYNNEI. The CDR3 reads CASSFDGTYLPEQYF. CDR3 bases: TGTGCCAGCAGCTTCGACGGCACCTACCTCCCCGAGCAGTACTTC.

Only a few counts were recorded for this clonotype. The rearrangement uses TRBV18 and TRBJ1-1; D uncertain. V gave up 2 bases and J gave up 0 bases, with 7 bases separating them. This CDR3 comprises 14 residues. The germline V gene encodes CDR1 KGHSH and CDR2 LQKENI. CDR3 sequence: CASSPNSVNTEAFF. The CDR3 region has the DNA TGTGCCAGCTCACCAAATTCAGTGAACACTGAAGCTTTCTTT.

The chain combines TRBV21-1 with TRBJ2-5; the table's TRBD1 call for D was not verified on the DNA. TRBV21-1 is an annotated pseudogene. The CDR3 is made up of 15 amino acids. This CDR3 is CASSNGQGAKGTQYF. DNA of the CDR3: TGTGCCAGCAGCAACGGACAGGGGGCTAAGGGGACCCAGTACTTC.

This clonotype was counted at least ten times. The gene calls are TRBV19 and TRBJ1-5; possible D gene TRBD1, 5 bases. Germline CDR1 is LNHDA and CDR2 is SQIVND (reference sequence). This CDR3 has 15 amino acids. Deletions cut 6 bases from V and 0 bases from J, with 12 bases between. The DNA of the CDR3 is TGTGCCAGTAGGGAACAGGAGAATAGCAATCAGCCCCAGCATTTT. Residues: CASREQENSNQPQHF.

Note on this clonotype: Just one base apart from a much larger clone, this may be a read error. This chain uses TRBV18 with TRBJ2-5; 8 bases agree with TRBD1. CDR3 size: 14 residues. J gave up 4 bases and V 5 bases, and 6 bases lay outside the gene matches. Looked up from germline, CDR1 is KGHSH and CDR2 is LQKENI. CDR3 amino acids: CASSSTGDTETQYF. The CDR3 DNA follows: TGTGCCAGCTCATCGACAGGGGACACAGAGACCCAGTACTTC.

This clonotype showed up many times. The rearrangement uses TRBV27 and TRBJ2-1; D unclear. V lost 2 bases and J lost 7, with 9 bases in between. The CDR3 contains 13 residues. Per the germline V gene, CDR1 is MNHEY and CDR2 is SMNVEV (reference sequence). In DNA form, the CDR3 reads TGTGCCAGCAGTTTAAGCGATAGGAATGAGCAGTTCTTC. Translated: CASSLSDRNEQFF.

This clonotype was detected many times. V is TRBV7-3 and J is TRBJ2-2; weak D call: TRBD2 (6 bases). Trimming left V 1 base short and J 3 bases short, with 9 bases between. The CDR3 runs to 15 residues. Germline V gene lookup returns CDR1 SGHTA and CDR2 FQGTGA. CDR3 region: CASSLSGVHTGELFF. CDR3 sequence (DNA): TGTGCCAGCAGCTTAAGCGGGGTCCACACCGGGGAGCTGTTTTTT.

This clonotype came up many times. The chain recombines TRBV11-2 with TRBJ2-7, with D perhaps TRBD1 (5 bases). Germline CDR1 SGHAT, CDR2 FQNNGV. The CDR3 covers 15 residues. V was cut by 4 bases and J by 0 bases, with 13 bases left in between. The chain's CDR3 is CASSSQARSSYEQYF. In nucleotides, the CDR3 is TGTGCCAGCAGCTCACAGGCACGAAGCTCCTACGAGCAGTACTTC.

This clonotype was detected ten times or more. The chain has TRBV6-5 and TRBJ2-2, with D tentatively TRBD1 (6 bases). V was pared by 0 bases and J by 2 bases, with 10 bases between. Per the germline V gene, CDR1 is MNHEY and CDR2 is SVGAGI. The CDR3 has 16 amino acids. CDR3 nucleotide sequence: TGTGCCAGCAGTTACTCGGGGGCACTAAACACCGGGGAGCTGTTTTTT. It codes for CASSYSGALNTGELFF.

This clonotype appeared many times. V is TRBV28 and J is TRBJ2-7; D remains unclear. V was trimmed by 2 bases and J by 2 bases, leaving 4 bases between them. The germline V gene encodes CDR1 MDHEN and CDR2 SYDVKM. This CDR3 has 12 amino acids. In nucleotides, the CDR3 is TGTGCCAGCAGTTTACTCCCCTACGAGCAGTACTTC. Its translation is CASSLLPYEQYF.

This clonotype was counted ten times or more. The chain joins TRBV11-2 to TRBJ1-1; D call uncertain. V lost 1 base, J lost 0 bases, and 3 bases lay in between. Germline V gene sequence: CDR1 SGHAT, CDR2 FQNNGV. This CDR3 contains 13 residues. CDR3 in amino acids: CASSLALNTEAFF. The CDR3 DNA follows: TGTGCCAGCAGCTTAGCACTGAACACTGAAGCTTTCTTT.

This clonotype appeared many times. This chain connects TRBV12-3 or TRBV12-4 to TRBJ2-2, with no clear D. The CDR3 runs 15 residues. V lost 1 base and J 10 bases, leaving 16 bases between the germline ends. The CDR3 nucleotides read TGTGCCAGCAGTTTAGACGCGACCGGAAATCAGGAGCTGTTTTTT. This sequence encodes CASSLDATGNQELFF.